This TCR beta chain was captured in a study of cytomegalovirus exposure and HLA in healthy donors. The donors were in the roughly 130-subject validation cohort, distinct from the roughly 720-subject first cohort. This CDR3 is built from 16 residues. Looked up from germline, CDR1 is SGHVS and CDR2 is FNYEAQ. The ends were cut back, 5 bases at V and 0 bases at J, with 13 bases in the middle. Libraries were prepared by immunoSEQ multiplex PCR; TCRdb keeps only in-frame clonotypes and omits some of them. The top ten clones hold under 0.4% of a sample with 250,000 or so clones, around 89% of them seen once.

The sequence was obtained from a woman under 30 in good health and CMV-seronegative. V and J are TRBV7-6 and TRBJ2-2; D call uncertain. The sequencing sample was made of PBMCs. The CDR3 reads CASSPLGSSNTGELFF. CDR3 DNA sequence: TGTGCCAGCAGCCCCCTAGGCTCGTCGAACACCGGGGAGCTGTTTTTT.